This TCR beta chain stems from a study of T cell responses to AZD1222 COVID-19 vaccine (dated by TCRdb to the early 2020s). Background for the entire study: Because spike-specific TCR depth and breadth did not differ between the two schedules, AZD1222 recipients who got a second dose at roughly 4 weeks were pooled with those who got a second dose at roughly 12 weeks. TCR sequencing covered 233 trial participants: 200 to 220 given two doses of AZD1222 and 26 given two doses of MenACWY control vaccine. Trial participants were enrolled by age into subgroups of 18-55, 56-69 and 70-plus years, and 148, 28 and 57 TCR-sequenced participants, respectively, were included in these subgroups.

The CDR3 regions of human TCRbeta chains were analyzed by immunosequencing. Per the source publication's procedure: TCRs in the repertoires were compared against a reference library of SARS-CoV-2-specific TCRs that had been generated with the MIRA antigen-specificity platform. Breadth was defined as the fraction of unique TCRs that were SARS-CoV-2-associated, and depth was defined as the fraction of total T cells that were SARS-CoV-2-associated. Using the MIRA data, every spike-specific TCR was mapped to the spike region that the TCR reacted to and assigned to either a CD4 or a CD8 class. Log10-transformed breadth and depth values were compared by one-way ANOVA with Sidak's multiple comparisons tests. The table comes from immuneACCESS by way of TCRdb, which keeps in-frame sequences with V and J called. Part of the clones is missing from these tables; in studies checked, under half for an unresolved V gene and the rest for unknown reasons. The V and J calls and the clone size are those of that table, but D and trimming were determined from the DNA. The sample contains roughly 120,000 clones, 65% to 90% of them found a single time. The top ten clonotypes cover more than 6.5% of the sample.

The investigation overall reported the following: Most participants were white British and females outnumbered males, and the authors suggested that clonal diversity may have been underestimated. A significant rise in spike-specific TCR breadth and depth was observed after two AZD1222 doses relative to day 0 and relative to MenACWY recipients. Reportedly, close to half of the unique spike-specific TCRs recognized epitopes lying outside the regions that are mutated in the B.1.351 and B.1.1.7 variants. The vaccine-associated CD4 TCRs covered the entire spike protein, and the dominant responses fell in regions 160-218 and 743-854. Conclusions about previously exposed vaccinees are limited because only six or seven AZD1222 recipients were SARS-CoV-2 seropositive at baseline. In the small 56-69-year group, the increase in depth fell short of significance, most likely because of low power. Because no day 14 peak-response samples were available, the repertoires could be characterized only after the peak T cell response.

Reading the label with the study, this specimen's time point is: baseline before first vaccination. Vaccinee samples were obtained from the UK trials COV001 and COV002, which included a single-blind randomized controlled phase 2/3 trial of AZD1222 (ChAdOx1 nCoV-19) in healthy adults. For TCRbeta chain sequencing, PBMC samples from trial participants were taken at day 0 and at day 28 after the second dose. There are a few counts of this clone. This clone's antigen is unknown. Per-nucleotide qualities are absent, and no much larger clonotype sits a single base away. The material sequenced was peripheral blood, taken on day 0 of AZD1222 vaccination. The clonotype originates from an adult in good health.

The CDR3 in this case is CASSLDGGNYGYTF. The bases read TGCGCCAGCAGCTTGGACGGGGGGAACTATGGCTACACCTTC. The chain joins TRBV5-1 to TRBJ1-2; a weak D assignment points to TRBD1 (5 bases agree). Deletion took 0 bases off V and 2 bases off J, with a span of 8 bases between the germline ends. CDR3 length: 14 amino acids, cysteine to phenylalanine. Only the CDR3 portion is preserved as DNA: 42 bases, with reading frame beginning at the first base. The CDR1 and CDR2 encoded by the germline V gene are SGHRS and YFSETQ.